This entry lists 9 T cell receptor beta chains sequenced from one sample in a study of T cell responses to AZD1222 COVID-19 vaccine. Using immunoSEQ multiplex PCR, the repertoire was profiled, and TCRdb retains in-frame clones only, with some absent. This sample has over 75,000 clones; 80% to 90% occur once, and the top ten carry 3.4%. The specimen comprised peripheral blood, sampled 28 days after the second AZD1222 dose. The receptors stem from an adult who received the AZD1222 COVID-19 vaccine.

This chain links TRBV28 with TRBJ1-2; D remains ambiguous. Trimming stripped 5 bases from V and 4 bases from J, with 8 bases between. CDR1 is MDHEN and CDR2 is SYDVKM in the germline V gene. The CDR3 has 12 residues. The CDR3 sequence is CASSGGLYGYTF. The DNA for the CDR3 is TGTGCCAGCAGTGGAGGGCTCTATGGCTACACCTTC.

The chain joins TRBV20-1 to TRBJ1-2; D unresolved. Germline V gives CDR1 DFQATT, CDR2 SNEGSKA (reference sequence). Trimming took off 3 bases at V and 3 bases at J, with 17 bases between the two ends. The CDR3 runs 15 residues. In nucleotides, the CDR3 is TGCAGTGCTAGTCTCCTCTCACCTCAAGACTATGGCTACACCTTC. Its translation: CSASLLSPQDYGYTF.

The rearrangement links TRBV11-2 to TRBJ2-7, with TRBD1 as a possible D gene (6 bases). The germline V and J ends were trimmed by 5 bases and 6 bases, with 17 bases remaining between them. The germline gives CDR1 SGHAT, CDR2 FQNNGV. The CDR3 totals 14 residues. The CDR3 DNA sequence: TGTGCCAGCAGCCCCATATCAGGACAGACCGAGCAGTACTTC. Protein product: CASSPISGQTEQYF.

This sequence joins TRBV6-5 and TRBJ1-1; weak D call: TRBD1 (6 bases). Trimming left V 3 bases short and J 7 bases short, with 9 bases between. Germline CDR1 MNHEY, CDR2 SVGAGI. The CDR3 extends over 12 amino acids. The CDR3 spells CASSYPGVEAFF. CDR3 in DNA: TGTGCCAGCAGTTATCCAGGGGTTGAAGCTTTCTTT.

The chain recombines TRBV5-4 with TRBJ1-5; D perhaps matches TRBD1 (5 bases). There are 18 residues in the CDR3. V lost 5 bases, J lost 0 bases, and 21 bases lay in between. Looked up from germline, CDR1 is SGHNT and CDR2 is YYREEE (reference sequence). The CDR3 DNA sequence: TGTGCCAGCAGAGAGAGGGACCCTCGTTGGAATAGCAATCAGCCCCAGCATTTT. Amino acid sequence: CASRERDPRWNSNQPQHF. Together with reference TRBV5-4 and TRBJ1-5, the CDR3 gives the full variable domain: ETGVTQSPTHLIKTRGQQVTLRCSSQSGHNTVSWYQQALGQGPQFIFQYYREEENGRGNFPPRFSGLQFPNYSSELNVNALELDDSALYLCASRERDPRWNSNQPQHFGDGTRLSIL.

The CDR3 here is CASKIGGVQPQHF. The CDR3 DNA reads TGTGCCAGCAAGATTGGAGGGGTACAGCCCCAGCATTTT. V is TRBV2 and J is TRBJ1-5, with a tentative D call TRBD1 (5 bases). V was cut by 7 bases and J by 7 bases, with 14 bases left in between. Germline assignment: CDR1 SNHLY and CDR2 FYNNEI. The CDR3 loop spans 13 amino acids.

This clone was seen just once. The V call is TRBV27, the J call TRBJ1-6, with TRBD1 matching 10 bases. CDR1 MNHEY and CDR2 SMNVEV come from the germline V gene (reference sequence). The CDR3 is 16 residues long. J lost 5 bases, V lost 4 bases, and 5 bases had no gene match. The DNA for the CDR3 is TGTGCCAGCAGTTGGACAGGGGGGAAAGATAATTCACCCCTCCACTTT. The encoded protein is CASSWTGGKDNSPLHF.

The table lists this clone with a count of one. The gene calls are TRBV5-1 and TRBJ2-7, with D possibly TRBD1 on 6 matching bases. CDR1 is SGHRS, CDR2 YFSETQ, per germline. The CDR3 contains 14 residues. Trimming took off 2 bases at V and 4 bases at J, with 13 bases between the two ends. CDR3 DNA: TGCGCCAGCAGCTTCAGTGGACAGTTTTACGAGCAGTACTTC. Encoded protein: CASSFSGQFYEQYF. The whole variable domain, remainder taken from reference TRBV5-1 and TRBJ2-7, is KAGVTQTPRYLIKTRGQQVTLSCSPISGHRSVSWYQQTPGQGLQFLFEYFSETQRNKGNFPGRFSGRQFSNSRSEMNVSTLELGDSALYLCASSFSGQFYEQYFGPGTRLTVT.

This chain connects TRBV6-5 to TRBJ2-7, with 7 bases aligning to TRBD2. Germline V gene lookup returns CDR1 MNHEY and CDR2 SVGAGI. With V trimmed by 7 bases and J by 6 bases, 9 bases remained unmatched. CDR3 length: 13 amino acids. CDR3 protein: CASTGGGGGEQYF. The CDR3 nucleotides are TGTGCCAGCACCGGCGGGGGAGGTGGCGAGCAGTACTTC.